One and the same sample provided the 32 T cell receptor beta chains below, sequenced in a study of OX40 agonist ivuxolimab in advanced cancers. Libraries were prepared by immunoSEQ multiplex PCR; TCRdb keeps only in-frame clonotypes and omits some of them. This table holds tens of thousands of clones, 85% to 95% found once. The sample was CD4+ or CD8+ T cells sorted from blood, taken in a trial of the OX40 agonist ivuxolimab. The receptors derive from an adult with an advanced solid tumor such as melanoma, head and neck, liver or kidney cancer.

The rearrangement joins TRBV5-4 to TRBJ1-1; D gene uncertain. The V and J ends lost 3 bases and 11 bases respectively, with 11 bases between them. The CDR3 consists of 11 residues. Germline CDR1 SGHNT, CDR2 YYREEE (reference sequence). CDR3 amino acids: CASSSAGRAFF. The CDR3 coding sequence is TGTGCCAGCAGCTCGGCGGGGAGGGCTTTCTTT.

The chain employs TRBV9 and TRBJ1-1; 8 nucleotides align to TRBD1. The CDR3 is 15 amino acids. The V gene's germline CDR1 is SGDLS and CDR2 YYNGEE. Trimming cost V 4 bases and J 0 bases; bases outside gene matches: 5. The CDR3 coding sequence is TGTGCCAGCAGCCCTCGGACAGGGTTGAACACTGAAGCTTTCTTT. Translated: CASSPRTGLNTEAFF.

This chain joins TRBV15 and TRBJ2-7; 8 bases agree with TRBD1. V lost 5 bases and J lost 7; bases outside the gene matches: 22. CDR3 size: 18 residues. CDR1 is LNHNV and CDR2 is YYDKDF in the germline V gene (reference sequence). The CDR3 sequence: CATSPSGATGAGVREQYF. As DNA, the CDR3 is TGTGCCACCAGCCCATCTGGGGCGACAGGGGCCGGGGTTCGGGAGCAGTACTTC.

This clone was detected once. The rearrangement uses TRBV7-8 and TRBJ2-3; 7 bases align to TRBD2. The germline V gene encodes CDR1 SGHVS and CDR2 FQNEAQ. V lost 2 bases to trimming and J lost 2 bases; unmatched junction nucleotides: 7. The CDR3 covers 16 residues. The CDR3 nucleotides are TGTGCCAGCAGCTTATTGCTAGCGGCAACCACAGATACGCAGTATTTT. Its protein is CASSLLLAATTDTQYF.

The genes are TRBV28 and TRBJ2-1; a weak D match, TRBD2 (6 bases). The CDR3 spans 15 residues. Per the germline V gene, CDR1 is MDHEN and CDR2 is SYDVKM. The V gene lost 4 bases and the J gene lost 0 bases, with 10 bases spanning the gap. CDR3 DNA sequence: TGTGCCAGCAGTTCTACCGGGAGCTCCTACAATGAGCAGTTCTTC. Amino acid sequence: CASSSTGSSYNEQFF.

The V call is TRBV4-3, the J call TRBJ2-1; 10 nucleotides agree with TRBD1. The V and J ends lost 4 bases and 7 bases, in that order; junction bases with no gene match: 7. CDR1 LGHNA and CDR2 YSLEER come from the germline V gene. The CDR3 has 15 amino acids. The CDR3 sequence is CASSLRDRGTNEQFF. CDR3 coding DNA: TGCGCCAGCAGCCTCCGGGACAGGGGTACGAATGAGCAGTTCTTC.

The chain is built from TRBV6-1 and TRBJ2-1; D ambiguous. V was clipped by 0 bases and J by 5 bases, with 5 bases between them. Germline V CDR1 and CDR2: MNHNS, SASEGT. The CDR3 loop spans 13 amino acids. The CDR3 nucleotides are TGTGCCAGCAGTGAAGCCTTTCACAATGAGCAGTTCTTC. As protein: CASSEAFHNEQFF.

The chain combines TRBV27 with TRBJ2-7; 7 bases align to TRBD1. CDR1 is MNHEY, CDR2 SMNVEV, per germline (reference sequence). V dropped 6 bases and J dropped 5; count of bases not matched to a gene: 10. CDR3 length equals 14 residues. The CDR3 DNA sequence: TGTGCCAGCAGCCCCCCGGACAGGTACGACGAGCAGTACTTC. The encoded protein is CASSPPDRYDEQYF.

The CDR3 nucleotides are TGCGCCAGCAGCCAAGGCACCGGGACTAGCTCCTACAATGAGCAGTTCTTC. This translates into CASSQGTGTSSYNEQFF. This chain connects TRBV4-1 to TRBJ2-1; TRBD2 matches 8 bases. V dropped 1 base and J dropped 0; count of bases not matched to a gene: 5. The CDR3 is 17 amino acids. Looked up from germline, CDR1 is MGHRA and CDR2 is YSYEKL.

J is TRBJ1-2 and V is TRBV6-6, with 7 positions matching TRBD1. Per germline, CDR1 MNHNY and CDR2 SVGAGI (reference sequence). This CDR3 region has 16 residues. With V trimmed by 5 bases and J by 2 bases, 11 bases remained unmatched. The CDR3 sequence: CASSHPMGQTNYGYTF. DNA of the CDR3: TGTGCCAGCAGTCACCCTATGGGACAGACAAACTATGGCTACACCTTC.

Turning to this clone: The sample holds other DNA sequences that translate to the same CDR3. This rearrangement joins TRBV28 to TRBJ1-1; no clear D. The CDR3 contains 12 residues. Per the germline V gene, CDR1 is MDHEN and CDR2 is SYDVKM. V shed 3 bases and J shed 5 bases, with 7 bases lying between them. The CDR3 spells CASSFGGTEAFF. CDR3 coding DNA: TGTGCCAGCAGTTTTGGTGGAACTGAAGCTTTCTTT.

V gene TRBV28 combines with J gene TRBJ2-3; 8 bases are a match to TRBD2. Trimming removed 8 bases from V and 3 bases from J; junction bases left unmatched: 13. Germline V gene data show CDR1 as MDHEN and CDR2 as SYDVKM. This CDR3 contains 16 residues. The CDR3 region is CASAPQELAVTDTQYF. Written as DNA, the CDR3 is TGTGCCAGCGCCCCACAGGAACTAGCGGTAACAGATACGCAGTATTTT.

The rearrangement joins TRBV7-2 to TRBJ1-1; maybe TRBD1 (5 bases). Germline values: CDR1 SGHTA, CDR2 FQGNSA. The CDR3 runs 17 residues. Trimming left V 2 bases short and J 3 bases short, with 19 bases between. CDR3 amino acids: CASSLSSGSLLDTEAFF. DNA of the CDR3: TGTGCCAGCAGCTTATCTTCAGGGTCGCTGTTGGACACTGAAGCTTTCTTT.

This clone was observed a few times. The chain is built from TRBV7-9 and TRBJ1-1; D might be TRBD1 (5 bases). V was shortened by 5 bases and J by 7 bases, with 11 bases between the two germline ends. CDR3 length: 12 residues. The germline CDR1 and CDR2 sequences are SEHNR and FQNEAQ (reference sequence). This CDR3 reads CASSRGAFEAFF. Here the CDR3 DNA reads TGTGCCAGCAGCAGGGGCGCCTTTGAAGCTTTCTTT.

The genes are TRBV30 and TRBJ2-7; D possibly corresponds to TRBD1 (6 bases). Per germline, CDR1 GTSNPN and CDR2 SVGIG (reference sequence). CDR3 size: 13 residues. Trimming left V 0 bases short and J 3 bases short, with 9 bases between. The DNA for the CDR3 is TGTGCCTGGAGTGTACAACAGGGCTACGAGCAGTACTTC. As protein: CAWSVQQGYEQYF.

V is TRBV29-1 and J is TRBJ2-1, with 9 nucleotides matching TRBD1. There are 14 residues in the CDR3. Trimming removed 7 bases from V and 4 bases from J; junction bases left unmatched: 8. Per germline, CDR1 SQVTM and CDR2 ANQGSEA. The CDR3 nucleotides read TGCAGCGCGAATAGGGGGACAGGGTACAATGAGCAGTTCTTC. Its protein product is CSANRGTGYNEQFF.

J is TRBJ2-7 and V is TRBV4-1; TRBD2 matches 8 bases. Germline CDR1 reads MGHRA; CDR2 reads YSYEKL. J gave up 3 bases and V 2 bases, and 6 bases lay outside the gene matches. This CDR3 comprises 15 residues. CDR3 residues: CASSQTSGSIYEQYF. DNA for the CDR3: TGCGCCAGCAGCCAAACTAGCGGATCTATCTACGAGCAGTACTTC.

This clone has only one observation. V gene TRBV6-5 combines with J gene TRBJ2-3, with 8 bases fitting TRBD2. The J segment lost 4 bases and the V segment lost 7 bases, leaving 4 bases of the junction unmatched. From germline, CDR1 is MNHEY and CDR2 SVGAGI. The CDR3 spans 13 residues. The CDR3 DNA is TGTGCCAGCAACGCGGGAGGCCCAGATACGCAGTATTTT. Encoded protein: CASNAGGPDTQYF.

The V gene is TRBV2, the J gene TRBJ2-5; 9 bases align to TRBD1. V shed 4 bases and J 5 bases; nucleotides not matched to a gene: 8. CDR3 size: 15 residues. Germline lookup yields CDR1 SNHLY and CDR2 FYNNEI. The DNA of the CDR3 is TGTGCCAGCAGTGGAGGAACAGGGGGCGGGGAGACCCAGTACTTC. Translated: CASSGGTGGGETQYF.

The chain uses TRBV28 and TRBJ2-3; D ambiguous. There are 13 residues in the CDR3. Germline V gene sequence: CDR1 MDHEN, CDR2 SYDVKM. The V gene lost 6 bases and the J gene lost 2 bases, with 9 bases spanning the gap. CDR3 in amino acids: CASSPGATDTQYF. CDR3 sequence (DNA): TGTGCCAGCAGCCCCGGTGCCACAGATACGCAGTATTTT.

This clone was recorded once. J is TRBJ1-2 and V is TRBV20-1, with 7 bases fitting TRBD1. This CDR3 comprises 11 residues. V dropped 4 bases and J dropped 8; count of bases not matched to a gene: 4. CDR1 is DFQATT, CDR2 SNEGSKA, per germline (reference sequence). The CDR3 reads CSAKTGRGYTF. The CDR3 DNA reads TGCAGTGCTAAGACAGGGAGAGGCTACACCTTC.

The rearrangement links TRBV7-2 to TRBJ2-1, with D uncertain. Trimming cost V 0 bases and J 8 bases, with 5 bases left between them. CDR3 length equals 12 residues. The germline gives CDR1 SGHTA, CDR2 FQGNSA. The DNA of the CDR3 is TGTGCCAGCAGCTTAGCCATCGATGAGCAGTTCTTC. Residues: CASSLAIDEQFF.

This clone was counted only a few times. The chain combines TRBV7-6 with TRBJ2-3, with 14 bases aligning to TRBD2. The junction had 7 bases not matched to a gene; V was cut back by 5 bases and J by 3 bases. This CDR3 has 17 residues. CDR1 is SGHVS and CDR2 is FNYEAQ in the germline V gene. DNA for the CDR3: TGTGCCAGCAGCCCGGGACTAGCGGGAGTCGTGACAGATACGCAGTATTTT. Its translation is CASSPGLAGVVTDTQYF.

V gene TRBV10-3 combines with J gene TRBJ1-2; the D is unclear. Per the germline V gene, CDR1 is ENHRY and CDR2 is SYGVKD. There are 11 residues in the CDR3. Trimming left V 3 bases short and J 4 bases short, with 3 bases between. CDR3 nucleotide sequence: TGTGCCATCAGTGAAACCTATGGCTACACCTTC. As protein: CAISETYGYTF.

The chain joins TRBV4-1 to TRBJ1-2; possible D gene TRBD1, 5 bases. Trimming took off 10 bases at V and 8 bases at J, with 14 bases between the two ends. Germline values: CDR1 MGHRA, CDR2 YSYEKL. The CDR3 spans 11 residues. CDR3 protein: CAIRDPLGYTF. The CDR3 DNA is TGCGCCATCCGGGACCCGCTGGGCTACACCTTC.

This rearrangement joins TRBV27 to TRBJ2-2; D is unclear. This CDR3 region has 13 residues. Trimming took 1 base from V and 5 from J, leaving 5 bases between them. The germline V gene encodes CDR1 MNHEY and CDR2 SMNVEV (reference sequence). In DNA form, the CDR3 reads TGTGCCAGCAGTTTATTGTTTACCGGGGAGCTGTTTTTT. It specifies CASSLLFTGELFF.

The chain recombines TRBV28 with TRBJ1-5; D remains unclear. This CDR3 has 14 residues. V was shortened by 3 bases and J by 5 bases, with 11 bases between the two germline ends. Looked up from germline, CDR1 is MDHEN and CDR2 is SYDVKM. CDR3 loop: CASSFRQAYQPQHF. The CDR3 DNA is TGTGCCAGCAGTTTTAGGCAGGCATATCAGCCCCAGCATTTT.

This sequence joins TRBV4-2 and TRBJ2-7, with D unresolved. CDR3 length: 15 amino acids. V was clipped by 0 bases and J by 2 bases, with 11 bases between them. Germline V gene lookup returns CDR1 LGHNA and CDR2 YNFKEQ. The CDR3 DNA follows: TGTGCCAGCAGCCAAGAGGTGGAGAGAACCTACGAGCAGTACTTC. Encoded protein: CASSQEVERTYEQYF.

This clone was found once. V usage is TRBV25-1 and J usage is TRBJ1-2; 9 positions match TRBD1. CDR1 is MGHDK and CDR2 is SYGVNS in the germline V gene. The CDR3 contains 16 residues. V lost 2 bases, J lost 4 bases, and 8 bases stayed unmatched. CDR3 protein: CASSEDRGDRSYGYTF. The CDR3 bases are TGTGCCAGCAGTGAAGACAGGGGGGATCGCTCCTATGGCTACACCTTC.

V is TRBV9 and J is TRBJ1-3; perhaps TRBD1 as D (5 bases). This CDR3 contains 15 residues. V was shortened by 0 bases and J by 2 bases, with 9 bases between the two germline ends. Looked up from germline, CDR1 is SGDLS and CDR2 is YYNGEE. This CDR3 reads CASSVGGSPGNTIYF. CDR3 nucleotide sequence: TGTGCCAGCAGCGTAGGGGGCTCCCCTGGAAACACCATATATTTT.

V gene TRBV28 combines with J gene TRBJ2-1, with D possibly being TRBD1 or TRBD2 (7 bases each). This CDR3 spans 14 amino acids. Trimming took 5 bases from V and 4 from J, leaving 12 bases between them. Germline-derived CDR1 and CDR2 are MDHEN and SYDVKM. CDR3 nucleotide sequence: TGTGCCAGCAGTAGCGGGACAGATTACAATGAGCAGTTCTTC. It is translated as CASSSGTDYNEQFF.

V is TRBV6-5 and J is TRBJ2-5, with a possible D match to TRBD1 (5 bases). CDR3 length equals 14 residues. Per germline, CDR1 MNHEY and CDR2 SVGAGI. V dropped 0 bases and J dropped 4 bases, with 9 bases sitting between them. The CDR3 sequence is CASSYSQGIETQYF. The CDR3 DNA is TGTGCCAGCAGTTACTCCCAGGGAATAGAGACCCAGTACTTC.